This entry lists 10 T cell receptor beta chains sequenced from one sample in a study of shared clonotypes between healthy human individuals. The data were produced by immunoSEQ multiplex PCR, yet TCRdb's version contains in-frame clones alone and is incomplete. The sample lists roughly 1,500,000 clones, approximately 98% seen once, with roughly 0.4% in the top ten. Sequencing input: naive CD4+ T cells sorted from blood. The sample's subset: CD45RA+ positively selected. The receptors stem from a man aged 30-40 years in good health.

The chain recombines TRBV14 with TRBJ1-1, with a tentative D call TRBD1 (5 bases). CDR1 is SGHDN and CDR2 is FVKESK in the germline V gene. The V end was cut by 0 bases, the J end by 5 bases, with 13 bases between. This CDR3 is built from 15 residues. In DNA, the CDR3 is TGTGCCAGCAGCCAAGAACGGCCAGGGCTTACTGAAGCTTTCTTT. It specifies CASSQERPGLTEAFF. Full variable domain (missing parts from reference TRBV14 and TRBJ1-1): EAGVTQFPSHSVIEKGQTVTLRCDPISGHDNLYWYRRVMGKEIKFLLHFVKESKQDESGMPNNRFLAERTGGTYSTLKVQPAELEDSGVYFCASSQERPGLTEAFFGQGTRLTVV.

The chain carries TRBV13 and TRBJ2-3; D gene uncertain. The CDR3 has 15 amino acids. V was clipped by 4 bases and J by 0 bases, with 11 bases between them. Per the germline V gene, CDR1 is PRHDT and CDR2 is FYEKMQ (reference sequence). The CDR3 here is CASSSRTPSTDTQYF. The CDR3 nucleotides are TGTGCCAGCAGCTCCCGGACCCCTAGCACAGATACGCAGTATTTT.

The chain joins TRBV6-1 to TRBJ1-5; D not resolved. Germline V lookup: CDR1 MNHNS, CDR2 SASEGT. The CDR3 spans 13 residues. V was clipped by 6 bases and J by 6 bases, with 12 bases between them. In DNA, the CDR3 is TGTGCCAGCAGGGACGGAAAGGTTCAGCCCCAGCATTTT. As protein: CASRDGKVQPQHF.

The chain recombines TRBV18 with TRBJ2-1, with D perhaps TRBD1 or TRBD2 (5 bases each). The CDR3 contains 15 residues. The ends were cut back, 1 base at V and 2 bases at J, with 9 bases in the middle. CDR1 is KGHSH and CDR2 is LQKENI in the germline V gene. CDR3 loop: CASSPLRGTYNEQFF. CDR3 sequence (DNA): TGTGCCAGCTCACCACTGAGGGGTACCTACAATGAGCAGTTCTTC.

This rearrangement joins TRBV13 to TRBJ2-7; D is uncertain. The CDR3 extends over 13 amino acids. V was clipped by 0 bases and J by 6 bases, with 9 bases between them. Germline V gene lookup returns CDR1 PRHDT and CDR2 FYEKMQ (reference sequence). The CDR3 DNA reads TGTGCCAGCAGCTTAGGCCCGTTTGGCGAGCAGTACTTC. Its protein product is CASSLGPFGEQYF.

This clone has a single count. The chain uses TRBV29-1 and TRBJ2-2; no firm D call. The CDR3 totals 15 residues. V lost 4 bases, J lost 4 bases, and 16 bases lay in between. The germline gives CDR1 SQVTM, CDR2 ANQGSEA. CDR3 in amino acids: CSVAGRPFPTGELFF. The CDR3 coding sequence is TGCAGCGTTGCCGGGCGTCCTTTCCCCACCGGGGAGCTGTTTTTT.

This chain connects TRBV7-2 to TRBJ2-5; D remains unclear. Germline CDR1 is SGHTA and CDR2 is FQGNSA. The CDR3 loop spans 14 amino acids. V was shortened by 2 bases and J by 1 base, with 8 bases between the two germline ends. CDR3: CASSLRLTQETQYF. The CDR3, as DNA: TGTGCCAGCAGCTTAAGGCTCACCCAAGAGACCCAGTACTTC.

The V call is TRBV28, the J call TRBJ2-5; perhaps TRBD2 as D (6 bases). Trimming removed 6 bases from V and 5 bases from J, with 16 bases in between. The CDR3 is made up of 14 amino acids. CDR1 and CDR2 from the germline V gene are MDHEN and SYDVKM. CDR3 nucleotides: TGTGCCAGCAGAACGGGACTCATGGGGGAGACCCAGTACTTC. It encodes CASRTGLMGETQYF.

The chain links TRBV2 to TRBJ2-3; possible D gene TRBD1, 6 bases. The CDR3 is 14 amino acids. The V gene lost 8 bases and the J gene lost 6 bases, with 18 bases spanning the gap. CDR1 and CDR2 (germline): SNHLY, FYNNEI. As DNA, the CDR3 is TGTGCCAGCGCCACCGGGACACCAGGGGATACGCAGTATTTT. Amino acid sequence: CASATGTPGDTQYF.

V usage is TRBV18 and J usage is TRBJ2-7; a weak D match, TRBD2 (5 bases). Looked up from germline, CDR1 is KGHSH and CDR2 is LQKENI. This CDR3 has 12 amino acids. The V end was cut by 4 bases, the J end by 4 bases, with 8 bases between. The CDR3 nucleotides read TGTGCCAGCTCACGTAGCGAATACGAGCAGTACTTC. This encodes CASSRSEYEQYF.